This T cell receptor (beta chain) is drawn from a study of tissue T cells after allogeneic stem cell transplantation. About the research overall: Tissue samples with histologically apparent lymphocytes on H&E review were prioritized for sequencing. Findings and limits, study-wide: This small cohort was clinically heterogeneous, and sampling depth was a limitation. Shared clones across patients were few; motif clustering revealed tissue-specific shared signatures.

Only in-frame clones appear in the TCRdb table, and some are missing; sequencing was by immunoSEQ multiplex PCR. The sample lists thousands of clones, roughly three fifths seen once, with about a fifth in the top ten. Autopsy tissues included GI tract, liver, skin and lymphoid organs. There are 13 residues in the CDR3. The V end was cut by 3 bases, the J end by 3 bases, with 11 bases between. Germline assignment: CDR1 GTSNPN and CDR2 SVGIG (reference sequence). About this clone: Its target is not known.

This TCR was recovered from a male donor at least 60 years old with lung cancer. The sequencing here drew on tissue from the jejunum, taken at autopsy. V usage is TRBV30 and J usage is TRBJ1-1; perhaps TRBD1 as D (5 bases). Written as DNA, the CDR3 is TGTGCCTGGAGGAGGACAAGCGACACTGAAGCTTTCTTT. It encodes CAWRRTSDTEAFF.